The rows below give T cell receptor beta chains drawn from one sample of a study of technical replicates of blood from a few donors. Profiling relied on immunoSEQ multiplex PCR, and the TCRdb table lists in-frame clones only, not all of them. The profile shows 15,000 to 17,000 clones, 85% to 90% of them singletons. The sample consisted of PBMCs. These receptors were taken from a human donor in good health. CDR3s include the opening cysteine and the closing phenylalanine or tryptophan. The order of the fields is V gene, J gene, clone size, D gene, CDR3 DNA, CDR3 protein. A D gene is named only where the DNA matches it firmly. Some rows have no size entry. The others give once, few or many, or a class for an expanded clone.

V gene: TRBV2; J gene: TRBJ2-7; clone size: .; D gene: TRBD1; CDR3 DNA: TGTGCCAGCAGCCGGGACAGGGCCTACGAGCAGTACTTC; CDR3 protein: CASSRDRAYEQYF
V gene: TRBV5-1; J gene: TRBJ2-7; clone size: few; D gene: .; CDR3 DNA: TGCGCCAGCAGCTTGGTTAACTACGAGCAGTACTTC; CDR3 protein: CASSLVNYEQYF
V gene: TRBV30; J gene: TRBJ1-4; clone size: .; D gene: .; CDR3 DNA: TGTGCCTGGGGTGCAGGGGCAGGGTCCGGAAAACTGTTTTTT; CDR3 protein: CAWGAGAGSGKLFF
V gene: TRBV5-1; J gene: TRBJ2-5; clone size: .; D gene: .; CDR3 DNA: TGCGCCAGCAGCTTGGCCTTCAGGGCTTCCCAAGAGACCCAGTACTTC; CDR3 protein: CASSLAFRASQETQYF
V gene: TRBV6-6; J gene: TRBJ1-5; clone size: .; D gene: .; CDR3 DNA: TGTGCCAGCGCGGGAGGGGGCAATCAGCCCCAGCATTTT; CDR3 protein: CASAGGGNQPQHF
V gene: TRBV19; J gene: TRBJ1-5; clone size: .; D gene: .; CDR3 DNA: TGTGCCAGTTCCAAGGACTCAGTGGCTCAGCCCCAGCATTTT; CDR3 protein: CASSKDSVAQPQHF
V gene: TRBV27; J gene: TRBJ2-7; clone size: .; D gene: TRBD2; CDR3 DNA: TGTGCCAGCAGTTTTTCTGGTAGCGGGAGGTCCTACGAGCAGTACTTC; CDR3 protein: CASSFSGSGRSYEQYF
V gene: TRBV1; J gene: TRBJ2-7; clone size: .; D gene: .; CDR3 DNA: TGCACCAGCAGCCAGGCTACCGGGACAGCATACTACGAGCAGTACTTC; CDR3 protein: CTSSQATGTAYYEQYF
V gene: TRBV2; J gene: TRBJ1-1; clone size: .; D gene: .; CDR3 DNA: TGTGCCAGCAGTGCAGAGAAAGGGGTTGAAGCTTTCTTT; CDR3 protein: CASSAEKGVEAFF
V gene: TRBV2; J gene: TRBJ1-3; clone size: .; D gene: .; CDR3 DNA: TGTGCCAGCAGTGATTGGCAGGGCGAAGGAAACACCATATATTTT; CDR3 protein: CASSDWQGEGNTIYF
V gene: TRBV13; J gene: TRBJ1-2; clone size: .; D gene: TRBD1; CDR3 DNA: TGTGCCAGCAGCTTAAAGGGGGACAGGGCTAACTATGGCTACACCTTC; CDR3 protein: CASSLKGDRANYGYTF
V gene: TRBV29-1; J gene: TRBJ2-2; clone size: .; D gene: TRBD2; CDR3 DNA: TGCAGCGCTAAAACCGGGACTAGCGCCGGGGAGCTGTTTTTT; CDR3 protein: CSAKTGTSAGELFF
V gene: TRBV7-5; J gene: TRBJ2-1; clone size: .; D gene: .; CDR3 DNA: TGTGTCAGAAGCAATACTAGCGGGAGGGCCATAGAGCAGTTCTTC; CDR3 protein: CVRSNTSGRAIEQFF
V gene: TRBV5-1; J gene: TRBJ2-1; clone size: .; D gene: .; CDR3 DNA: TGCGCCAGCAGCCCGGGACAAACGTGGTCTAGTGAGCAGTTCTTC; CDR3 protein: CASSPGQTWSSEQFF
V gene: TRBV19; J gene: TRBJ2-3; clone size: .; D gene: TRBD2; CDR3 DNA: TGTGCCAGTACTAGGGGGACTAGCGACGATACGCAGTATTTT; CDR3 protein: CASTRGTSDDTQYF
V gene: TRBV30; J gene: TRBJ1-1; clone size: few; D gene: .; CDR3 DNA: TGTGCCTGGACTTTTGGGACACCGGGACGGGCTTTCTTT; CDR3 protein: CAWTFGTPGRAFF
V gene: TRBV6-5; J gene: TRBJ2-7; clone size: few; D gene: .; CDR3 DNA: TGTGCCAGCAGTTACTCCCGGACAGAGGTCTACGAGCAGTACTTC; CDR3 protein: CASSYSRTEVYEQYF
V gene: TRBV23-1; J gene: TRBJ2-1; clone size: .; D gene: .; CDR3 DNA: TGCGCCAGCAGTCAATCGAGGACTATCTACAATGAGCAGTTCTTC; CDR3 protein: CASSQSRTIYNEQFF